The source of this T cell receptor beta chain is a study of blood T cell repertoires in COVID-19. Study details: PBMCs, B-cell-depleted T cells, or T cells were the source of the cDNA or gDNA that made up the material.

Only in-frame clones appear in the TCRdb table, and some are missing; sequencing was by immunoSEQ multiplex PCR. The table shows around 25,000 clones, with about 90% occurring only once. The CDR3 runs to 14 residues. Germline V gives CDR1 SGDLS, CDR2 YYNGEE. Between the trimmed V and J ends, which lost 4 bases and 7 bases, there was a span of 17 bases. Sequenced sample: peripheral blood. The origin of this receptor is a man between 65 and 85 years old with acute or convalescent COVID-19. The V and J genes are TRBV9 and TRBJ1-2; tentative D call: TRBD1 (5 bases). The CDR3 coding sequence is TGTGCCAGCAGCCCAACGGGGGTTATCTCTGGCTACACCTTC. It encodes CASSPTGVISGYTF. Drawing the rest from reference TRBV9 and TRBJ1-2, the complete variable domain is DSGVTQTPKHLITATGQRVTLRCSPRSGDLSVYWYQQSLDQGLQFLIQYYNGEERAKGNILERFSAQQFPDLHSELNLSSLELGDSALYFCASSPTGVISGYTFGSGTRLTVV.